The clone carrying this T cell receptor beta chain has at least ten counts. Its matching antigen is unknown. The PBMCs were taken from under 12 ml of fresh peripheral blood. This CDR3 region has 14 residues. With 4 bases clipped from V and 3 bases from J, the junction kept 5 bases outside the gene matches. The germline V gene encodes CDR1 LNHNV and CDR2 YYDKDF (reference sequence). Researchers amplified the TCR beta CDR3 regions from RNA transcripts. TCR CDR3 regions were first amplified by RT-PCR with HTBI primers. TCRdb analysed the multiplex PCR reads with MiXCR anew, one entry per CDR3 protein. This sample carries approximately 870,000 distinct CDR3 sequences, about 38% of them seen once, and the ten largest clones take 8.9%. The data originate from a study of T cells in Graves' hyperthyroidism and ophthalmopathy. Regarding the study as a whole: Appearing also in blood were most of the thyroid clonotypes expanded above 0.001.

Sequencing was carried out using blood. This clonotype was sampled from a man in his late teens or twenties with Graves' hyperthyroidism. The chain employs TRBV15 and TRBJ1-2, with TRBD1 matching over 7 bases. Here the CDR3 reads CATSKRDSYYGYTF. In DNA, the CDR3 is TGTGCCACCAGCAAAAGGGACAGCTACTATGGCTACACCTTC. Full variable domain (outside the CDR3, taken from reference TRBV15 and TRBJ1-2): DAMVIQNPRYQVTQFGKPVTLSCSQTLNHNVMYWYQQKSSQAPKLLFHYYDKDFNNEADTPDNFQSRRPNTSFCFLDIRSPGLGDTAMYLCATSKRDSYYGYTFGSGTRLTVV.